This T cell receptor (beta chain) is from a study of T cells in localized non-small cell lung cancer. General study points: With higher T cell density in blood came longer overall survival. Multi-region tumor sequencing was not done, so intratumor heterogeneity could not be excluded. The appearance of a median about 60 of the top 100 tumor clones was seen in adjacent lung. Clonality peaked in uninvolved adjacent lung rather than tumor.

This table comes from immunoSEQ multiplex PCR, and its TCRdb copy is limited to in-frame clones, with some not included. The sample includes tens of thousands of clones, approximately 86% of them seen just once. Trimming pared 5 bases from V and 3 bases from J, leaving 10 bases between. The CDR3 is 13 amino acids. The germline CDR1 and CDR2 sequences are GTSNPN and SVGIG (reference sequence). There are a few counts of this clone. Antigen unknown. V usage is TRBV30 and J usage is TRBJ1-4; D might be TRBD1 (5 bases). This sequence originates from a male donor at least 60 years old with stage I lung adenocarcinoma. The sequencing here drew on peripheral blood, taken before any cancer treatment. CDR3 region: CAWAGVANEKLFF. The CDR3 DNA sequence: TGTGCCTGGGCGGGGGTGGCTAATGAAAAACTGTTTTTT.